Below are 12 T cell receptor beta chains sequenced from a single sample in a study of identical twins (dated by TCRdb to between 2015 and 2016). The method was 5' RACE. The data were produced on an Illumina HiSeq 2000. TCRdb redid the processing of the public reads, applying fastp at Q25 and MiXCR, and retained in-frame beta chains. Each entry is one CDR3 protein sequence, shown with its most common DNA and genes. A total of around 470,000 distinct CDR3 sequences appear in this sample, 12% to 15% of them only once. The biggest ten clones account for around 0.57% of the sample. These data were also reused for a study on yellow fever vaccine responses in identical twins.

Sequenced: CD4+ T cells sorted from blood. These receptors came from a young woman in good health.

This clonotype showed up just a few times. A junction boundary mismatches the germline segment, possibly from a read error. V usage is TRBV5-6 and J usage is TRBJ2-7; D is perhaps TRBD2 (7 bases). CDR1 is SGHDT, CDR2 YYEEEE, per germline. CDR3 length equals 12 residues. CDR3 amino acids: CASSLYGGQASF. The CDR3 bases are TGTGCCAGCAGCTTGTACGGGGGGCAGGCGAGCTTC.

This clonotype was detected many times. J is TRBJ2-7 and V is TRBV5-1; D ambiguous. The ends were cut back, 0 bases at V and 5 bases at J, with 6 bases in the middle. Per germline, CDR1 SGHRS and CDR2 YFSETQ. This CDR3 comprises 12 residues. CDR3 coding DNA: TGCGCCAGCAGCTTGGATGGGAACGAGCAGTACTTC. It translates to CASSLDGNEQYF.

In this sample, this clonotype turned up a few times. This sequence joins TRBV7-9 and TRBJ2-7; 9 nucleotides line up with TRBD1. There are 14 residues in the CDR3. The J segment lost 3 bases and the V segment lost 10 bases, leaving 10 bases of the junction unmatched. The germline V gene encodes CDR1 SEHNR and CDR2 FQNEAQ (reference sequence). This CDR3 reads CATNFGTGSYEQYF. The CDR3 DNA sequence: TGTGCCACCAACTTTGGGACAGGGAGCTACGAGCAGTACTTC.

In this sample, this clonotype turned up a few times. J is TRBJ2-1 and V is TRBV25-1, with 7 bases that match TRBD2. CDR1 and CDR2 from the germline V gene are MGHDK and SYGVNS. Trimming removed 3 bases from V and 9 bases from J; junction bases left unmatched: 5. This CDR3 is 13 amino acids long. The CDR3 sequence: CASSDLGGSEQFF. The CDR3 nucleotides read TGTGCCAGCAGTGACTTGGGGGGGAGTGAGCAGTTCTTC.

This clonotype has only a few counts. The chain links TRBV29-1 to TRBJ2-5, with 7 bases matching TRBD1. The CDR3 length is 14 residues. Germline trimming cut 6 bases from V and 4 bases from J; bases unmatched to any gene: 11. Germline lookup yields CDR1 SQVTM and CDR2 ANQGSEA. For the CDR3, the DNA is TGCAGCGTGCAGGGACAGTCCCTGAGAGAGACCCAGTACTTC. Translation: CSVQGQSLRETQYF. Full variable domain (outside the CDR3, taken from reference TRBV29-1 and TRBJ2-5): SAVISQKPSRDICQRGTSLTIQCQVDSQVTMMFWYRQQPGQSLTLIATANQGSEATYESGFVIDKFPISRPNLTFSTLTVSNMSPEDSSIYLCSVQGQSLRETQYFGPGTRLLVL.

The rearrangement uses TRBV14 and TRBJ2-7, with D perhaps being TRBD1 or TRBD2 (5 bases each). The CDR3 spans 14 residues. Germline loops: CDR1 SGHDN, CDR2 FVKESK. Trimming shortened V by 1 base and J by 6 bases, and 13 bases separated the two germline ends. The CDR3 protein is CASSQAGAVGEQYF. As DNA, the CDR3 is TGTGCCAGCAGCCAAGCCGGGGCGGTCGGCGAGCAGTACTTC.

The rearrangement joins TRBV7-6 to TRBJ2-5; 8 bases fit TRBD2. The germline gives CDR1 SGHVS, CDR2 FNYEAQ. V gave up 2 bases and J gave up 1 base; unmatched junction bases: 3. The CDR3 length is 15 residues. The CDR3 DNA reads as TGTGCCAGCAGCTTACGGGGGGGCGGCCAAGAGACCCAGTACTTC. This encodes CASSLRGGGQETQYF.

This CDR3 reads CSAPPRLGLGNEQFF. The CDR3 coding sequence is TGCAGTGCCCCTCCCCGGCTAGGCTTAGGCAATGAGCAGTTCTTC. This chain connects TRBV20-1 to TRBJ2-1; D uncertain. The CDR3 has 15 residues. Trimming cost V 6 bases and J 6 bases, with 21 bases left between them. Germline V lookup: CDR1 DFQATT, CDR2 SNEGSKA (reference sequence).

This clonotype was seen a handful of times. The rearrangement joins TRBV6-5 to TRBJ2-1, with 7 bases lining up with TRBD2. V lost 4 bases, J lost 7 bases, and 7 bases stayed unmatched. The CDR3 totals 14 residues. CDR1 is MNHEY, CDR2 SVGAGI, per germline. CDR3 DNA: TGTGCCAGCAGTTGGGGAGGGATGTTGAATGAGCAGTTCTTC. Translation: CASSWGGMLNEQFF.

This chain links TRBV7-3 with TRBJ2-1, with D hard to call. V lost 2 bases and J lost 0, with 8 bases in between. Germline lookup yields CDR1 SGHTA and CDR2 FQGTGA. The CDR3 has 15 amino acids. The CDR3 region has the DNA TGTGCCAGCAGCTTAGACGGAACCTCCTACAATGAGCAGTTCTTC. This translates into CASSLDGTSYNEQFF.

This chain links TRBV20-1 with TRBJ2-1; the D gene is possibly TRBD2 (5 bases). The CDR3 totals 16 residues. The V gene's germline CDR1 is DFQATT and CDR2 SNEGSKA (reference sequence). CDR3 loop: CCARFQSAGSYNEQFF. The CDR3 bases are TGCTGCGCTAGGTTTCAGTCCGCGGGCTCCTACAATGAGCAGTTCTTC.

This clonotype was picked up a small number of times. V is TRBV3-1 and J is TRBJ2-2, with TRBD2 matching 7 bases. CDR1 LGHDT and CDR2 YNNKEL come from the germline V gene (reference sequence). Germline trimming cut 2 bases from V and 7 bases from J; bases unmatched to any gene: 10. This CDR3 region has 16 residues. The CDR3: CASSQPGRDYFGELFF. CDR3 DNA sequence: TGTGCCAGCAGCCAACCGGGAAGGGACTACTTCGGGGAGCTGTTTTTT.